Described below is a single T cell receptor beta chain sequence and its context. As yet, its antigen is unknown. These data are taken from a study of graft-versus-host responses after intestinal transplantation. The CDR3 contains 15 residues. Germline assignment: CDR1 LNHDA and CDR2 SQIVND (reference sequence). The J segment lost 5 bases and the V segment lost 5 bases, leaving 8 bases of the junction unmatched. Measured with immunoSEQ multiplex PCR; TCRdb has only the in-frame clones, and not every one. The data hold about 26,000 clones, with about four fifths observed a single time. This TCR was recovered from a human donor who received an intestinal transplant. The chain couples TRBV19 to TRBJ1-1, with 10 bases matching TRBD1. The sequencing here drew on unstimulated CD4+ T cells sorted from spleen or lymph node cells, taken before intestinal transplant. The CDR3 sequence: CASSAGTGVGTEAFF. The CDR3 region has the DNA TGTGCCAGTAGTGCCGGGACAGGGGTAGGAACTGAAGCTTTCTTT.